These 26 T cell receptor beta chains came from one sample sequenced in a study of cytomegalovirus exposure and HLA in healthy donors. The PCR contained 60 Vbeta and 13 Jbeta primers. Clones were read by immunoSEQ multiplex PCR, and TCRdb kept only the in-frame ones, dropping some. Of under 200,000 clones listed, about 75% are singletons. The material sequenced was PBMCs. These receptors were obtained from a woman aged 40 to 50 in good health and CMV-seropositive.

The V call is TRBV5-1, the J call TRBJ1-1; D gene unclear. Trimming stripped 2 bases from V and 1 base from J, with 15 bases between. Germline CDR1 SGHRS, CDR2 YFSETQ. The CDR3 has 16 amino acids. The CDR3 region has the DNA TGCGCCAGCAGCTTTATTGCGGGCGCAAGGAACACTGAAGCTTTCTTT. Protein product: CASSFIAGARNTEAFF.

V and J are TRBV5-8 and TRBJ1-5; a possible D gene is TRBD1 (5 bases). V was trimmed by 2 bases and J by 7 bases, leaving 16 bases between them. Germline V gene sequence: CDR1 SGHTS, CDR2 YDEGEE. This CDR3 is built from 15 residues. CDR3 DNA: TGTGCCAGCAGCTTTTTGCAGTCGGGGGGGCAGCCCCAGCATTTT. Amino acid sequence: CASSFLQSGGQPQHF.

The chain combines TRBV2 with TRBJ1-2, with D possibly being TRBD1 (6 bases). The CDR3 spans 14 residues. The germline gives CDR1 SNHLY, CDR2 FYNNEI. V shed 4 bases and J shed 7 bases, with 16 bases lying between them. Written as DNA, the CDR3 is TGTGCCAGCAGTGTATGGGCAGGGGAGGGTGGCTACACCTTC. The encoded protein is CASSVWAGEGGYTF.

The J gene is TRBJ2-3, the V gene TRBV7-8; D gene uncertain. In germline, CDR1 is SGHVS, CDR2 FQNEAQ. Trimming removed 2 bases at V and 8 bases at J, with 5 bases between. This CDR3 comprises 11 residues. The CDR3 DNA reads as TGTGCCAGCAGCTTATCAGTTACGCAGTATTTT. This gives the protein CASSLSVTQYF. The complete variable domain, with remaining parts taken from reference TRBV7-8 and TRBJ2-3, reads GAGVSQSPRYKVAKRGQDVALRCDPISGHVSLFWYQQALGQGPEFLTYFQNEAQLDKSGLPSDRFFAERPEGSVSTLKIQRTQQEDSAVYLCASSLSVTQYFGPGTRLTVL.

The genes are TRBV6-5 and TRBJ1-1; 8 bases line up with TRBD1. The CDR3 extends over 15 amino acids. CDR1 MNHEY and CDR2 SVGAGI come from the germline V gene. Trimming took 1 base from V and 4 from J; bases not matched to a gene: 5. The CDR3, as DNA: TGTGCCAGCAGTTACTTAGGACAGGGAGGCACTGAAGCTTTCTTT. Translation gives CASSYLGQGGTEAFF.

The gene calls are TRBV7-9 and TRBJ1-1; D is undetermined. The CDR3 is 13 amino acids. Per the germline V gene, CDR1 is SEHNR and CDR2 is FQNEAQ (reference sequence). Trimming removed 2 bases from V and 5 bases from J, with 9 bases in between. The CDR3, as DNA: TGTGCCAGCAGCTTACTCTCCGGGACTGAAGCTTTCTTT. As protein: CASSLLSGTEAFF.

The gene calls are TRBV13 and TRBJ2-7, with 9 bases aligning to TRBD1. CDR1 is PRHDT, CDR2 FYEKMQ, per germline (reference sequence). Trimming cost V 4 bases and J 6 bases; bases outside gene matches: 10. CDR3 length: 15 residues. The chain's CDR3 is CASSSALGTGSEQYF. CDR3 nucleotide sequence: TGTGCCAGCAGCTCCGCCTTAGGGACAGGGTCCGAGCAGTACTTC.

V usage is TRBV19 and J usage is TRBJ2-1, with TRBD1 as a possible D gene (5 bases). Germline CDR1 LNHDA, CDR2 SQIVND (reference sequence). Trimming took 1 base from V and 4 from J, leaving 8 bases between them. The CDR3 consists of 14 residues. As DNA, the CDR3 is TGTGCCAGTAGTATAGGGGGCAAGTACAATGAGCAGTTCTTC. It translates to CASSIGGKYNEQFF.

The chain joins TRBV28 to TRBJ1-3; D uncertain. The CDR3 is 16 amino acids. The germline V and J ends were trimmed by 5 bases and 0 bases, with 14 bases remaining between them. Germline assignment: CDR1 MDHEN and CDR2 SYDVKM. The CDR3 loop is CASSPQSGTSGNTIYF. CDR3 sequence (DNA): TGTGCCAGCAGTCCTCAATCGGGAACCTCTGGAAACACCATATATTTT.

The chain combines TRBV5-4 with TRBJ2-1; the match to TRBD1 covers 8 bases. CDR1 SGHNT and CDR2 YYREEE come from the germline V gene (reference sequence). CDR3 length: 15 amino acids. V lost 3 bases, J lost 8 bases, and 10 bases stayed unmatched. The CDR3 DNA reads TGTGCCAGCAGCTCGAGGCGACAGGGGATGCATGAGCAGTTCTTC. Translating gives CASSSRRQGMHEQFF.

The chain combines TRBV6-4 with TRBJ2-1; 9 bases match TRBD2. Per germline, CDR1 MRHNA and CDR2 SNTAGT. The CDR3 runs 16 residues. J lost 5 bases, V lost 5 bases, and 10 bases had no gene match. The CDR3: CASSLLPGLAHNEQFF. In nucleotides, the CDR3 is TGTGCCAGCAGTCTCCTTCCGGGACTAGCCCACAATGAGCAGTTCTTC.

This chain connects TRBV5-6 to TRBJ2-3; no definite D call. Germline lookup yields CDR1 SGHDT and CDR2 YYEEEE. The CDR3 runs 15 residues. Trimming took off 1 base at V and 0 bases at J, with 9 bases between the two ends. The CDR3 here is CASSLWWASTDTQYF. CDR3 coding DNA: TGTGCCAGCAGCTTGTGGTGGGCAAGCACAGATACGCAGTATTTT.

This clone was seen a handful of times. The rearrangement uses TRBV28 and TRBJ1-5; weak D call: TRBD1 (5 bases). The V and J ends lost 9 bases and 1 base respectively, with 13 bases between them. Germline-derived CDR1 and CDR2 are MDHEN and SYDVKM. CDR3 length equals 14 residues. CDR3 amino acids: CASRGLVSNQPQHF. In DNA, the CDR3 is TGTGCCAGTAGGGGTTTGGTGAGCAATCAGCCCCAGCATTTT.

The chain has TRBV28 and TRBJ2-5, with a tentative D call TRBD1 (7 bases). The end of the DNA is better explained by TRBJ2-7, so the J call may be wrong. The CDR3 length is 13 residues. The germline CDR1 and CDR2 sequences are MDHEN and SYDVKM. The CDR3 loop reads CASNQGGGYEQYF. The CDR3 DNA follows: TGTGCCAGCAATCAGGGGGGTGGGTACGAGCAGTACTTC.

The J gene is TRBJ2-1, the V gene TRBV7-9; D is possibly TRBD2 (6 bases). Germline-derived CDR1 and CDR2 are SEHNR and FQNEAQ (reference sequence). The CDR3 runs 16 residues. Trimming cost V 5 bases and J 1 base, with 15 bases left between them. DNA of the CDR3: TGTGCCAGCAGCCGAGACCGGGACTCGTCCTACAATGAGCAGTTCTTC. The encoded protein is CASSRDRDSSYNEQFF.

The chain carries TRBV28 and TRBJ1-2; 7 positions match TRBD1. Per germline, CDR1 MDHEN and CDR2 SYDVKM. This CDR3 region has 13 residues. V dropped 7 bases and J dropped 2; count of bases not matched to a gene: 4. The CDR3: CASKPGGNYGYTF. The CDR3 DNA reads as TGTGCCAGCAAGCCAGGGGGAAACTATGGCTACACCTTC.

The chain has TRBV7-9 and TRBJ2-1; 9 bases line up with TRBD1. This CDR3 is 15 amino acids long. Germline V lookup: CDR1 SEHNR, CDR2 FQNEAQ (reference sequence). The V and J ends lost 5 bases and 4 bases, in that order; junction bases with no gene match: 6. This chain's CDR3 is CASSSRDREYNEQFF. The CDR3 DNA reads as TGTGCCAGCAGCAGCCGGGACAGGGAGTACAATGAGCAGTTCTTC.

This clone was detected once. The J gene is TRBJ1-1, the V gene TRBV28; D possibly corresponds to TRBD1 (6 bases). The CDR3 runs 15 residues. In germline, CDR1 is MDHEN, CDR2 SYDVKM. The V and J ends lost 9 bases and 2 bases respectively, with 19 bases between them. CDR3 bases: TGTGCCAGTTCGGGACACACCTATTCAAACACTGAAGCTTTCTTT. Translating it yields CASSGHTYSNTEAFF.

V gene TRBV5-1 combines with J gene TRBJ2-1; D unresolved. The germline V and J ends were trimmed by 2 bases and 9 bases, with 9 bases remaining between them. CDR3 size: 12 residues. The germline V gene has CDR1 SGHRS and CDR2 YFSETQ. The CDR3 nucleotides are TGCGCCAGCAGCTTAGATCGCGGTGAGCAGTTCTTC. It encodes CASSLDRGEQFF.

This sequence joins TRBV27 and TRBJ2-7; possibly TRBD2 for D (6 bases). V dropped 2 bases and J dropped 2 bases, with 13 bases sitting between them. Germline V gene lookup returns CDR1 MNHEY and CDR2 SMNVEV (reference sequence). The CDR3 length is 15 residues. The CDR3: CASSLKWRGPYEQYF. Here the CDR3 DNA reads TGTGCCAGCAGTTTAAAGTGGCGGGGCCCCTACGAGCAGTACTTC.

The chain uses TRBV11-2 and TRBJ2-5; 7 positions match TRBD1. The junction had 6 bases not matched to a gene; V was cut back by 5 bases and J by 3 bases. The CDR3 consists of 14 residues. Germline CDR1 is SGHAT and CDR2 is FQNNGV. Here the CDR3 DNA reads TGTGCCAGCAGCCGAGACAGGGTAGAAGAGACCCAGTACTTC. The encoded protein is CASSRDRVEETQYF.

A single count supports this clone. The chain carries TRBV7-2 and TRBJ2-7; D is ambiguous. The ends were cut back, 5 bases at V and 2 bases at J, with 13 bases in the middle. Germline lookup yields CDR1 SGHTA and CDR2 FQGNSA. The CDR3 covers 14 residues. The DNA for the CDR3 is TGTGCCAGCAGCACCACATTCTCGCCCTACGAGCAGTACTTC. Protein sequence: CASSTTFSPYEQYF.

The rearrangement links TRBV7-9 to TRBJ2-3; D is unresolved. This CDR3 spans 15 amino acids. Germline CDR1 SEHNR, CDR2 FQNEAQ (reference sequence). Trimming shortened V by 5 bases and J by 0 bases, and 12 bases separated the two germline ends. Here the CDR3 DNA reads TGTGCCAGCAGCATCTCAGTAATTAGCACAGATACGCAGTATTTT. Amino acid sequence: CASSISVISTDTQYF.

This clone came up once. V gene TRBV28 combines with J gene TRBJ1-5; possible D gene TRBD1, 6 bases. The V gene's germline CDR1 is MDHEN and CDR2 SYDVKM. The CDR3 consists of 15 residues. V was pared by 6 bases and J by 0 bases, with 12 bases between. The DNA of the CDR3 is TGTGCCAGCAGAGAGACAGGCTATAGCAATCAGCCCCAGCATTTT. Amino acids: CASRETGYSNQPQHF.

This chain uses TRBV10-1 with TRBJ2-1, with a tentative D call TRBD2 (5 bases). Per the germline V gene, CDR1 is WNHNN and CDR2 is SYGVQD (reference sequence). CDR3 size: 13 residues. The V end lost 8 bases, the J end lost 6 bases, and 14 bases lay between the germline ends. CDR3 loop: CASEGQEPNEQFF. The CDR3 DNA reads TGCGCCAGCGAGGGTCAGGAGCCCAATGAGCAGTTCTTC.

The V call is TRBV5-6, the J call TRBJ1-1, with TRBD1 identical over 9 bases. Germline CDR1 reads SGHDT; CDR2 reads YYEEEE. With 4 bases clipped from V and 0 bases from J, the junction kept 16 bases outside the gene matches. This CDR3 is built from 19 residues. CDR3 nucleotide sequence: TGTGCCAGCAGCATGTGGGGACAGGGTTTTCGACGGGTGAACACTGAAGCTTTCTTT. Its translation: CASSMWGQGFRRVNTEAFF.